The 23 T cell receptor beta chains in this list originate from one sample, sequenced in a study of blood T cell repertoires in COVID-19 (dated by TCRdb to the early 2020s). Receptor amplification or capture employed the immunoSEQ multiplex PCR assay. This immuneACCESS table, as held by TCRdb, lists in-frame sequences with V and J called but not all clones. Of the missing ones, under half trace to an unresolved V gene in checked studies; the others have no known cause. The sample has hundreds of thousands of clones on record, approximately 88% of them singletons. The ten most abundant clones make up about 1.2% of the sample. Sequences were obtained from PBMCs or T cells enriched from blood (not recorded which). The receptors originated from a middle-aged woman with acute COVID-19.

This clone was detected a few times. CDR3 DNA sequence: TGTGCCACCAGTGATTCCCAGGGGGCTAGCGGCTACACCTTC. Its protein is CATSDSQGASGYTF. The rearrangement uses TRBV24-1 and TRBJ1-2, with 8 bases lining up with TRBD1. Looked up from germline, CDR1 is KGHDR and CDR2 is SFDVKD. CDR3 length: 14 residues. The V and J ends lost 2 bases and 8 bases, in that order; junction bases with no gene match: 6.

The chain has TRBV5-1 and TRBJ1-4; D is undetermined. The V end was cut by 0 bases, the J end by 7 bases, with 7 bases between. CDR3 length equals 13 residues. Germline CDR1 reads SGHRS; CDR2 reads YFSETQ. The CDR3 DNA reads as TGCGCCAGCAGCTTGGCGATTAGTGAAAAACTGTTTTTT. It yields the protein CASSLAISEKLFF.

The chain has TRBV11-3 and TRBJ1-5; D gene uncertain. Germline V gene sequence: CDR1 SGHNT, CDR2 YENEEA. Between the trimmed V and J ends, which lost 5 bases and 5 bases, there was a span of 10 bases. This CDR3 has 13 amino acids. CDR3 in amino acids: CASSPTRDQPQHF. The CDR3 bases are TGTGCCAGCAGCCCCACCCGGGATCAGCCCCAGCATTTT. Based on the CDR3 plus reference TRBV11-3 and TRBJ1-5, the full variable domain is EAGVVQSPRYKIIEKKQPVAFWCNPISGHNTLYWYLQNLGQGPELLIRYENEEAVDDSQLPKDRFSAERLKGVDSTLKIQPAELGDSAVYLCASSPTRDQPQHFGDGTRLSIL.

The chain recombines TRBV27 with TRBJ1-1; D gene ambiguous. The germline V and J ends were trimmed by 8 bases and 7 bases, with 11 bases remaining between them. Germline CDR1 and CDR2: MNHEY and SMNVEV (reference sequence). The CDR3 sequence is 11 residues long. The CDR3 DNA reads TGTGCCAGCTTCGCGAGAGGTGAAGCTTTCTTT. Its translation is CASFARGEAFF.

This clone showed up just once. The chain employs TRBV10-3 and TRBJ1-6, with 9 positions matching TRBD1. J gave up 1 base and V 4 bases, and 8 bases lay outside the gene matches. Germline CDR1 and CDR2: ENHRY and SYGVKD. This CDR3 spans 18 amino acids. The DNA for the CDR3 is TGTGCCATCAGTGCGACGGGACAGGGACGATCCTATAATTCACCCCTCCACTTT. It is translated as CAISATGQGRSYNSPLHF.

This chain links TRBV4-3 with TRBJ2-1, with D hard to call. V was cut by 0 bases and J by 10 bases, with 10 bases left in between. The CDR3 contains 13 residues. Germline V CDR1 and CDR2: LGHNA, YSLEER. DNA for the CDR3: TGCGCCAGCAGCCAAGATGGTCTAATAGAGCAGTTCTTC. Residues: CASSQDGLIEQFF.

CDR3 sequence: CASSLGSGRGDTQYF. The CDR3 nucleotides are TGCGCCAGCAGCTTGGGGAGCGGGAGGGGAGATACGCAGTATTTT. V and J are TRBV5-1 and TRBJ2-3, with 10 positions matching TRBD2. The CDR3 has 15 residues. Germline CDR1 SGHRS, CDR2 YFSETQ. V was pared by 0 bases and J by 5 bases, with 3 bases of the junction left unmatched.

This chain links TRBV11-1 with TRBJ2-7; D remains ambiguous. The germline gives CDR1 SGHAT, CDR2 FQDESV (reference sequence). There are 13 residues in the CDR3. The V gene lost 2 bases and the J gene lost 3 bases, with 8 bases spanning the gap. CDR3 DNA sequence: TGTGCCAGCAGCTTAAGGAGAGACTACGAGCAGTACTTC. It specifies CASSLRRDYEQYF.

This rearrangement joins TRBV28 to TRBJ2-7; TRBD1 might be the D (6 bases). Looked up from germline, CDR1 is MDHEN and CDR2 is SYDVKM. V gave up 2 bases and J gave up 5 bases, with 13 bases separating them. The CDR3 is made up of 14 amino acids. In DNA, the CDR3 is TGTGCCAGCAGTTTACATACAGGGCTCAACGAGCAGTACTTC. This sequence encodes CASSLHTGLNEQYF. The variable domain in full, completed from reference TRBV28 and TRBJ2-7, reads DVKVTQSSRYLVKRTGEKVFLECVQDMDHENMFWYRQDPGLGLRLIYFSYDVKMKEKGDIPEGYSVSREKKERFSLILESASTNQTSMYLCASSLHTGLNEQYFGPGTRLTVT.

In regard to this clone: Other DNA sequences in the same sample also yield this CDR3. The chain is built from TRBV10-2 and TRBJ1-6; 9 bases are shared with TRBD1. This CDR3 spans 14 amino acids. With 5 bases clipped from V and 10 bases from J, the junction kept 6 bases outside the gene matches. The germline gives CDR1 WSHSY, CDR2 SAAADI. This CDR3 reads CASSRGQGGSPLHF. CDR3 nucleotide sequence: TGCGCCAGCAGTAGGGGACAGGGCGGGTCACCCCTCCACTTT.

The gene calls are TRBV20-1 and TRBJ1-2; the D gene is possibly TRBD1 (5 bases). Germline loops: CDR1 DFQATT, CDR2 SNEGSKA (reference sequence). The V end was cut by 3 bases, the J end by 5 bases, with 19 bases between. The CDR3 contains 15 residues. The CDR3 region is CSASLIGASLYGYTF. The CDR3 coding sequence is TGCAGTGCTAGTTTGATAGGGGCCAGCCTATATGGCTACACCTTC.

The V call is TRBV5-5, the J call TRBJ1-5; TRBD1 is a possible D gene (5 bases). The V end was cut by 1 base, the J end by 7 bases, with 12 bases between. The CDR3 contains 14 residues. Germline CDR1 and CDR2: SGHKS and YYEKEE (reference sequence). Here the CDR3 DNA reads TGTGCCAGCAGCTTGTCCGGGGAGGGGCAGCCCCAGCATTTT. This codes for CASSLSGEGQPQHF.

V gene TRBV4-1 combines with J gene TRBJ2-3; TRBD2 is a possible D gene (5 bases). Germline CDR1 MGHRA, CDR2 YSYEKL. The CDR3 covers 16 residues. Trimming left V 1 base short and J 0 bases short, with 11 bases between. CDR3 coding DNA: TGCGCCAGCAGCCAAGTAGAGCGGACTAGCACAGATACGCAGTATTTT. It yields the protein CASSQVERTSTDTQYF.

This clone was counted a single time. The CDR3 region is CASSPMTGGGYGYTF. CDR3 DNA sequence: TGTGCCAGCAGTCCGATGACAGGAGGAGGCTATGGCTACACCTTC. This chain joins TRBV27 and TRBJ1-2, with D perhaps TRBD1 (6 bases). CDR1 and CDR2 (germline): MNHEY, SMNVEV (reference sequence). This CDR3 is 15 amino acids long. V was trimmed by 5 bases and J by 4 bases, leaving 17 bases between them.

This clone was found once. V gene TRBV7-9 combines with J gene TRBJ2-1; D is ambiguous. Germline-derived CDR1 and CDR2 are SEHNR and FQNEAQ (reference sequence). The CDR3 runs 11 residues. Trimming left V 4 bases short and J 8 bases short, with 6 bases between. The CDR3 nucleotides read TGTGCCAGCAGCTCACTGGATGAGCAGTTCTTC. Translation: CASSSLDEQFF.

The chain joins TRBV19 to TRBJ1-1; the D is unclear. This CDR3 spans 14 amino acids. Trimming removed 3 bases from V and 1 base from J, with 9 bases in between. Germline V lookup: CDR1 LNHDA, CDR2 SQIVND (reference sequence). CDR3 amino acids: CASSIPWQNTEAFF. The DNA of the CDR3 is TGTGCCAGTAGTATTCCGTGGCAGAACACTGAAGCTTTCTTT.

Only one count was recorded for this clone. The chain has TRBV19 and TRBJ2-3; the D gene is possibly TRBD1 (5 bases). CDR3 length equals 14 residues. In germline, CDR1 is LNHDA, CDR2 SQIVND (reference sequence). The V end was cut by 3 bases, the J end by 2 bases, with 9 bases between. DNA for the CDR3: TGTGCCAGTAGTATTGGGGCAGACACAGATACGCAGTATTTT. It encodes CASSIGADTDTQYF.

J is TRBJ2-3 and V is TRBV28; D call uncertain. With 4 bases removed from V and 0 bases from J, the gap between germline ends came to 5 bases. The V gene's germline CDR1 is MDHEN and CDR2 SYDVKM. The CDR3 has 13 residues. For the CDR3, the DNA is TGTGCCAGCAGTTATCCTAGCACAGATACGCAGTATTTT. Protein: CASSYPSTDTQYF.

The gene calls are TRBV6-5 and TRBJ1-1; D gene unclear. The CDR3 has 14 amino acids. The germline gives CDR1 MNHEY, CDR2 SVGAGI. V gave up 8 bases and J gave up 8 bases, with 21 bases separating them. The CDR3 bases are TGTGCCAGCGGGGTGCCAGAGGTCGGGGAGGAAGCTTTCTTT. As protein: CASGVPEVGEEAFF.

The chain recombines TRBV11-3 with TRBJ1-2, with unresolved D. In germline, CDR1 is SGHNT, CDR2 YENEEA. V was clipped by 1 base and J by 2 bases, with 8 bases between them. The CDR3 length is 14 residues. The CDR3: CASSLVGGNYGYTF. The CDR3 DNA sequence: TGTGCCAGCAGCTTAGTAGGAGGAAACTATGGCTACACCTTC.

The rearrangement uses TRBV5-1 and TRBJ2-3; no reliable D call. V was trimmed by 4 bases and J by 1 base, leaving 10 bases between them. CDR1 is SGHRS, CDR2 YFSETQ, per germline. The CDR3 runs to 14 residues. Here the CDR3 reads CASSTTSGTDTQYF. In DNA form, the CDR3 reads TGCGCCAGCAGCACGACTTCGGGCACAGATACGCAGTATTTT.

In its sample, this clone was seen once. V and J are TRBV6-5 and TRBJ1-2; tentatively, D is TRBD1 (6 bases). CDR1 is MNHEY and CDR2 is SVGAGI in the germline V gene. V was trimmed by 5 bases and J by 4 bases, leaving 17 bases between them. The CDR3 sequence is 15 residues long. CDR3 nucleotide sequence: TGTGCCAGCAGTCAGACGAAGACAGGAGTCTATGGCTACACCTTC. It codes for CASSQTKTGVYGYTF.

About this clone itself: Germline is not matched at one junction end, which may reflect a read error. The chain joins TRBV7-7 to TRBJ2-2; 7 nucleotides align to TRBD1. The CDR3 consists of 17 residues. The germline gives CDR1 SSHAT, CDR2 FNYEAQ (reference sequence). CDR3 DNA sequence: TGTGCTAGCAGCTTAGACCTGGGACAGCCAGGGACCGGGGAGCTGTTTTTT. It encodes CASSLDLGQPGTGELFF. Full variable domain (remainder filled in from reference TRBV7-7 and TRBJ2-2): GAGVSQSPRYKVTKRGQDVTLRCDPISSHATLYWYQQALGQGPEFLTYFNYEAQPDKSGLPSDRFSAERPEGSISTLTIQRTEQRDSAMYRCASSLDLGQPGTGELFFGEGSRLTVL.